The clone carrying this TCR beta chain was counted between two and nine times. Its antigen remains unknown. MiXCR, applied by TCRdb to the 5' RACE reads, yields one record per CDR3 protein. This repertoire shows about 890,000 distinct CDR3 sequences, about 12% found once; its top ten account for around 1.6%. This CDR3 spans 17 amino acids. Per germline, CDR1 KGHDR and CDR2 SFDVKD. Deletions cut 4 bases from V and 2 bases from J, with 18 bases between. This sample stems from a study of identical twins. Study observations and caveats: Modelling approaches yielded underestimates of out-of-frame TCR alpha sharing between monozygotic twins. Out-of-frame alpha sequences shared by twins showed excess low generation probability. Possibly, invariant MAIT and iNKT cells partly confounded zero-insertion analyses.

The same specimen was also included in a second study, on yellow fever vaccine responses in identical twins.

This receptor was taken from a woman aged 18-29 years in good health. Sequencing was performed on PBMCs. This chain uses TRBV24-1 with TRBJ2-3, with D possibly TRBD2 on 6 matching bases. CDR3 in amino acids: CATSDPKLAGNTDTQYF. In nucleotides, the CDR3 is TGTGCCACCAGTGACCCCAAACTAGCAGGGAACACAGATACGCAGTATTTT.